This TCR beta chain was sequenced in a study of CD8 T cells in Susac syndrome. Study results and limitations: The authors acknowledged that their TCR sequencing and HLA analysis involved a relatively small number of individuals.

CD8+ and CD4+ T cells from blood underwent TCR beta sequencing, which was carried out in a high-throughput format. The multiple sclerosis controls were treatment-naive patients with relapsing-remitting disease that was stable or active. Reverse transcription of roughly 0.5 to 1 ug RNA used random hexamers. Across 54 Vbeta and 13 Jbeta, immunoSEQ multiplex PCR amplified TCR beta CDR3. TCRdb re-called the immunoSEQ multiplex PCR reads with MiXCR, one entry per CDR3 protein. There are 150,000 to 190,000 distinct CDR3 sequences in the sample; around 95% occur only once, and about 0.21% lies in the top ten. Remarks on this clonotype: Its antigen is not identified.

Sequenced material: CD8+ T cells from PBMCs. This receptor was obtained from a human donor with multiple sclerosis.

The DNA of the CDR3 is TGTGCCAGCAGCCAAAACAGGGGAGGCAATTCACCCCTCCACTTT. It yields the protein CASSQNRGGNSPLHF. J is TRBJ1-6 and V is TRBV14; 7 bases are shared with TRBD1. Germline V gene data show CDR1 as SGHDN and CDR2 as FVKESK. The CDR3 is made up of 15 amino acids. V shed 2 bases and J 7 bases; nucleotides not matched to a gene: 5.